These 7 T cell receptor beta chains share one sample of origin, sequenced in a study of CD8 T cells in Susac syndrome. Random-hexamer reverse transcription was applied to about 0.45 to 1 ug RNA. TCRdb passed the immunoSEQ multiplex PCR reads through MiXCR, listing each CDR3 protein once. The sample lists some 180,000 distinct CDR3 sequences; about 93% were seen once. Sequences were obtained from CD4+ T cells from PBMCs. The receptors stem from a human donor in good health.

This chain uses TRBV5-6 with TRBJ2-5, with 8 positions matching TRBD2. Germline V gives CDR1 SGHDT, CDR2 YYEEEE. The ends lost 4 bases at V and 5 bases at J; junction bases unmatched: 10. The CDR3 covers 15 residues. The chain's CDR3 is CASSRRGAGRETQYF. Written as DNA, the CDR3 is TGTGCCAGCAGCCGGCGGGGGGCTGGGAGGGAGACCCAGTACTTC. Full variable domain (missing parts from reference TRBV5-6 and TRBJ2-5): DAGVTQSPTHLIKTRGQQVTLRCSPKSGHDTVSWYQQALGQGPQFIFQYYEEEERQRGNFPDRFSGHQFPNYSSELNVNALLLGDSALYLCASSRRGAGRETQYFGPGTRLLVL.

The chain is built from TRBV3-1 and TRBJ2-1; D may correspond to TRBD1 or TRBD2 (5 bases each). V was pared by 2 bases and J by 2 bases, with 13 bases between. The length of the CDR3 is 16 residues. Germline V gives CDR1 LGHDT, CDR2 YNNKEL (reference sequence). The CDR3 region is CASSQSRGATYNEQFF. As DNA, the CDR3 is TGTGCCAGCAGCCAAAGTCGAGGGGCCACCTACAATGAGCAGTTCTTC.

The CDR3 DNA is TGTGCCAGCTGCTTGGGAGAAGAGACCCAGTACTTC. Residues: CASCLGEETQYF. The rearrangement joins TRBV12-3 or TRBV12-4 to TRBJ2-5; TRBD2 is a possible D gene (5 bases). Between the trimmed V and J ends, which lost 8 bases and 3 bases, there was a span of 10 bases. This CDR3 is 12 amino acids long.

The CDR3 DNA is TGTGCCAGCAGCGCTAGCCAGGGGCAGGGTCAGCCCCAGCATTTT. Encoded protein: CASSASQGQGQPQHF. J is TRBJ1-5 and V is TRBV28; weak D call: TRBD1 (6 bases). CDR1 is MDHEN, CDR2 SYDVKM, per germline. Trimming stripped 6 bases from V and 6 bases from J, with 18 bases between. There are 15 residues in the CDR3.

J is TRBJ2-3 and V is TRBV29-1; 7 bases map to TRBD1. This CDR3 spans 14 amino acids. Germline V gene sequence: CDR1 SQVTM, CDR2 ANQGSEA. Trimming cost V 6 bases and J 1 base; bases outside gene matches: 7. CDR3 amino acids: CSVATGAGTDTQYF. CDR3 coding DNA: TGCAGCGTGGCTACAGGGGCCGGCACAGATACGCAGTATTTT.

The rearrangement joins TRBV29-1 to TRBJ2-7; TRBD1 aligns across 8 bases. Germline V gene lookup returns CDR1 SQVTM and CDR2 ANQGSEA. The junction had 6 bases not matched to a gene; V was cut back by 4 bases and J by 7 bases. The CDR3 runs 12 residues. Here the CDR3 DNA reads TGCAGCGTTGGATGGACAGGGCGGGAGCAGTACTTC. Its protein is CSVGWTGREQYF.

The V and J genes are TRBV3-1 and TRBJ2-3; 8 bases fit TRBD2. Germline V gene data show CDR1 as LGHDT and CDR2 as YNNKEL (reference sequence). Trimming at V came to 5 bases and at J to 0 bases, leaving 4 bases not matched to a gene. This CDR3 contains 15 residues. CDR3 DNA sequence: TGTGCCAGCAGCACGGGACTAGGGAGCACAGATACGCAGTATTTT. This sequence encodes CASSTGLGSTDTQYF.